Listed below are T cell receptor beta chains from one sample, sequenced in a study of OX40 agonist ivuxolimab in advanced cancers. Generated by immunoSEQ multiplex PCR, the TCRdb table keeps only in-frame clones and is missing some. Of 75,000 to 95,000 clones listed, approximately 90% are singletons. The sequencing used CD4+ or CD8+ T cells sorted from blood, collected in a trial of the OX40 agonist ivuxolimab. The source is an adult with an advanced solid tumor such as melanoma, head and neck, liver or kidney cancer. Each CDR3 is given with its conserved first and last residue. Each record gives: clone size, V gene, D gene, J gene, CDR3 DNA, CDR3 protein. D genes are given only for firm matches. Only some rows state a clone size, as once, few, many or a class for expanded clones.

>.|TRBV27|TRBD2|TRBJ2-5
TGTGCCAGCAGTCCCCGGACTAGCGGGAGGCTCCAAGAGACCCAGTACTTC
CASSPRTSGRLQETQYF
>.|TRBV29-1|TRBD2|TRBJ2-1
TGCAGCCAGAGACTAGCGGGTGCCTACAATGAGCAGTTCTTC
CSQRLAGAYNEQFF
>few|TRBV5-4|TRBD2|TRBJ2-7
TGTGCCAGCGCACTCAGGCCTAGCGGGAGACCTTACGAGCAGTACTTC
CASALRPSGRPYEQYF
>.|TRBV4-1|.|TRBJ2-4
TGCGCCAGCAGCCCAGGGCCCTTCCGAGACAGCAAAAACATTCAGTACTTC
CASSPGPFRDSKNIQYF
>.|TRBV5-1|TRBD2|TRBJ2-3
TGCGCCAGCAGCTTGGCCCCTAGCGGGAGGGCCGCAGATACGCAGTATTTT
CASSLAPSGRAADTQYF
>.|TRBV6-6|.|TRBJ1-5
TGTGCCAGCAGTGTCGGGGGCGGGAATCAGCCCCAGCATTTT
CASSVGGGNQPQHF
>.|TRBV7-2|.|TRBJ2-2
TGTGCCAGCAGCCCAGGACACATCACCGGGGAGCTGTTTTTT
CASSPGHITGELFF
>.|TRBV29-1|.|TRBJ2-5
TGCAGCGTTGCCGACCAGGGGGAGACCCAGTACTTC
CSVADQGETQYF
>.|TRBV6-1|TRBD1|TRBJ2-7
TGTGCCAGCAGGCGCGGACAGGGTTACGAGCAGTACTTC
CASRRGQGYEQYF
>few|TRBV4-1|TRBD2|TRBJ2-5
TGCGCCAGCAGCCAAGACCGTGGTAGCGGGAGTGGGGAGACCCAGTACTTC
CASSQDRGSGSGETQYF
>.|TRBV7-8|.|TRBJ2-3
TGTGCCAGCAGCTCCCGGAGTATTAGCACAGATACGCAGTATTTT
CASSSRSISTDTQYF
>.|TRBV11-3|.|TRBJ1-1
TGTGCCAGCAGCTCCCGGACCGAGGATGAGGAAGAAGCTTTCTTT
CASSSRTEDEEEAFF